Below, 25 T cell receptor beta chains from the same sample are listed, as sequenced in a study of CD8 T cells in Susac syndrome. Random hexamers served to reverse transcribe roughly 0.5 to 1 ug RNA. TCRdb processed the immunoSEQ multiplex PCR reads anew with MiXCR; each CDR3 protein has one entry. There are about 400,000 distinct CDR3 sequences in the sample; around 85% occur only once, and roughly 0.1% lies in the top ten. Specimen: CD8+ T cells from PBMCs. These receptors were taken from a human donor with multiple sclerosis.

CDR3 in amino acids: CASSSLPSGVAYEQYF. CDR3 bases: TGTGCCAGCAGTTCCCTTCCTAGCGGAGTCGCCTACGAGCAGTACTTC. The chain is built from TRBV28 and TRBJ2-7; TRBD2 matches 7 bases. CDR1 is MDHEN and CDR2 is SYDVKM in the germline V gene. The J segment lost 2 bases and the V segment lost 4 bases, leaving 11 bases of the junction unmatched. The CDR3 is 16 residues long.

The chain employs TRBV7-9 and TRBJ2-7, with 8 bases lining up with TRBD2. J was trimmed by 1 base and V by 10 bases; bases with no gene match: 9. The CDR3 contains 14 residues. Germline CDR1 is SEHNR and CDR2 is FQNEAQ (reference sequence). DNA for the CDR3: TGTGCCACTGGCGGGGGGACGGGATCCTACGAGCAGTACTTC. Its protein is CATGGGTGSYEQYF. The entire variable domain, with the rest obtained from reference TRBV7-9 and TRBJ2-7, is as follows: DTGVSQNPRHKITKRGQNVTFRCDPISEHNRLYWYRQTLGQGPEFLTYFQNEAQLEKSRLLSDRFSAERPKGSFSTLEIQRTEQGDSAMYLCATGGGTGSYEQYFGPGTRLTVT.

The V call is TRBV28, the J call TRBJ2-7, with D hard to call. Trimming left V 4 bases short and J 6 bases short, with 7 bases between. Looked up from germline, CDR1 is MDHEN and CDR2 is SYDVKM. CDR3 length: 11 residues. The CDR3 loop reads CASSWGTEQYF. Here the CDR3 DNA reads TGTGCCAGCAGTTGGGGAACCGAGCAGTACTTC.

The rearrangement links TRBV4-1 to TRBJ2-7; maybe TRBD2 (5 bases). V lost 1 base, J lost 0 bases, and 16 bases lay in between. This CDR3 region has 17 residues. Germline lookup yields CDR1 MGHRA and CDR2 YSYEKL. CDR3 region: CASSQGTSQASSYEQYF. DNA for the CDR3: TGCGCCAGCAGCCAAGGGACTTCCCAGGCGAGCTCCTACGAGCAGTACTTC.

Here the CDR3 reads CASRPSGTGLYEQYF. The CDR3 DNA reads as TGTGCCAGCAGACCCTCCGGGACAGGGCTCTACGAGCAGTACTTC. The chain is built from TRBV14 and TRBJ2-7; 9 nucleotides agree with TRBD1. Germline CDR1 and CDR2: SGHDN and FVKESK. The CDR3 spans 15 residues. J gave up 3 bases and V 6 bases, and 9 bases lay outside the gene matches.

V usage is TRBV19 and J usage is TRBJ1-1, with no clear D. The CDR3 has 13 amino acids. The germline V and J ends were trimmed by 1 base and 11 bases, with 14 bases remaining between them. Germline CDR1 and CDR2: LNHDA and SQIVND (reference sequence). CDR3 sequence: CASSIGTGVEAFF. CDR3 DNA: TGTGCCAGTAGTATAGGGACCGGCGTGGAGGCTTTCTTT.

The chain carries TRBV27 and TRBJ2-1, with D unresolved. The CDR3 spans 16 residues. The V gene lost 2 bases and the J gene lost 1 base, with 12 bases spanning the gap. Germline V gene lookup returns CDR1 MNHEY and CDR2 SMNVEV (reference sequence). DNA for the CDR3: TGTGCCAGCAGTTTAGTGGTAGGTTCTTCCTACAATGAGCAGTTCTTC. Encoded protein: CASSLVVGSSYNEQFF.

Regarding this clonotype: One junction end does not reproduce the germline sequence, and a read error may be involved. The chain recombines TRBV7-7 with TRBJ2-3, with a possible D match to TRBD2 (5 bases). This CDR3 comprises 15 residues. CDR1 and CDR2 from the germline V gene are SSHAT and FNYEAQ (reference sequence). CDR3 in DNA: TGTGCTAGCAGCCCAACGGACTCTAGCACAGATACGCAGTATTTT. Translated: CASSPTDSSTDTQYF.

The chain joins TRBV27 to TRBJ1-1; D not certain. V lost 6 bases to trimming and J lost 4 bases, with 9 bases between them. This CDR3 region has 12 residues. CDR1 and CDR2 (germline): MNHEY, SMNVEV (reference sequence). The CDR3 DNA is TGTGCCAGCAGGGCGGAAGGCACTGAAGCTTTCTTT. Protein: CASRAEGTEAFF.

CDR3 in DNA: TGTGCCAGCAGTGAGGGACTAGTGCAGTACTTC. It codes for CASSEGLVQYF. This chain connects TRBV25-1 to TRBJ2-7; TRBD2 aligns across 8 bases. J gave up 9 bases and V 3 bases, and 1 base lay outside the gene matches. The CDR3 has 11 residues. CDR1 MGHDK and CDR2 SYGVNS come from the germline V gene.

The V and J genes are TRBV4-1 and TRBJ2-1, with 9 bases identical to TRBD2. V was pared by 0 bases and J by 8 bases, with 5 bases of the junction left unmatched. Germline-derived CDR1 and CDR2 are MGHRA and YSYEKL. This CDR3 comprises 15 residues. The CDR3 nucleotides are TGCGCCAGCAGCCAAGATCACACTAGCGGGCATGAGCAGTTCTTC. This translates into CASSQDHTSGHEQFF.

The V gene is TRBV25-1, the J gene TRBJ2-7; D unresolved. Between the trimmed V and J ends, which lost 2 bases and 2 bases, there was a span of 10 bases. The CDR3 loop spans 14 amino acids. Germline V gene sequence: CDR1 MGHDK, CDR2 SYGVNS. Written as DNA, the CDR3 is TGTGCCAGCAGTGAACCTGGTTGGGCCTACGAGCAGTACTTC. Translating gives CASSEPGWAYEQYF.

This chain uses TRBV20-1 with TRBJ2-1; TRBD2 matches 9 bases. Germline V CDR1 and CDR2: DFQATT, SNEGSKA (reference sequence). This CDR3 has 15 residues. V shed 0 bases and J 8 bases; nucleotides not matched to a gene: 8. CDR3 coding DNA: TGCAGTGCTAGAGATGGGGCGGGGGGGCCCTATGAGCAGTTCTTC. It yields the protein CSARDGAGGPYEQFF.

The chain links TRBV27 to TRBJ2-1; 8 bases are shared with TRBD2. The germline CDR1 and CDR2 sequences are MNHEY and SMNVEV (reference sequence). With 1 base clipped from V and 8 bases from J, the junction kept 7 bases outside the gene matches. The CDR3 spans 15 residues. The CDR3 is CASSLYGLAGHEQFF. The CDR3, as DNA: TGTGCCAGCAGTTTATACGGACTAGCTGGGCATGAGCAGTTCTTC.

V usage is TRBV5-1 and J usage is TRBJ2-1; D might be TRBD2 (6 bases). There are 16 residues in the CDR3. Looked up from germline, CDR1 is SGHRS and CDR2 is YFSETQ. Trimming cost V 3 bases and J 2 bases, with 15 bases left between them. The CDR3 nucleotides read TGCGCCAGCAGCTCCCTTGGCGGGGAACCCTACAATGAGCAGTTCTTC. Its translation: CASSSLGGEPYNEQFF. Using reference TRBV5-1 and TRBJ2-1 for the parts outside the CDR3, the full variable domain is KAGVTQTPRYLIKTRGQQVTLSCSPISGHRSVSWYQQTPGQGLQFLFEYFSETQRNKGNFPGRFSGRQFSNSRSEMNVSTLELGDSALYLCASSSLGGEPYNEQFFGPGTRLTVL.

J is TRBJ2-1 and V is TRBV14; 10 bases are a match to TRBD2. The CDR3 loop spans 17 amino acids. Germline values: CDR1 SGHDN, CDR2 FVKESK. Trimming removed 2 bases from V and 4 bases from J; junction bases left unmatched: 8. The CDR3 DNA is TGTGCCAGCAGCCAATTAGCGGGGGGCCGACGGTACAATGAGCAGTTCTTC. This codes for CASSQLAGGRRYNEQFF. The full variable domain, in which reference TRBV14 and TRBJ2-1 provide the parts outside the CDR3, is EAGVTQFPSHSVIEKGQTVTLRCDPISGHDNLYWYRRVMGKEIKFLLHFVKESKQDESGMPNNRFLAERTGGTYSTLKVQPAELEDSGVYFCASSQLAGGRRYNEQFFGPGTRLTVL.

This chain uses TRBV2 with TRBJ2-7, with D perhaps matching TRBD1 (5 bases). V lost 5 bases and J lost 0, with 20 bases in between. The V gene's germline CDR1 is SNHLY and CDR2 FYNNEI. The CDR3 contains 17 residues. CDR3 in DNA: TGTGCCAGCAGTATCCGACCCGACAGTACGTCCTCCTACGAGCAGTACTTC. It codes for CASSIRPDSTSSYEQYF.

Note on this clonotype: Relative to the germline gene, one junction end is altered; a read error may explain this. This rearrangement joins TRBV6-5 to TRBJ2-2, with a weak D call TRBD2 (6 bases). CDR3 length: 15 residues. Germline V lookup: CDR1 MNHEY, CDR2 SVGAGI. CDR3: CASGYWEEEAGELFF. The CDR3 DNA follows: TGTGCCAGCGGTTACTGGGAGGAGGAGGCCGGGGAGCTGTTTTTT.

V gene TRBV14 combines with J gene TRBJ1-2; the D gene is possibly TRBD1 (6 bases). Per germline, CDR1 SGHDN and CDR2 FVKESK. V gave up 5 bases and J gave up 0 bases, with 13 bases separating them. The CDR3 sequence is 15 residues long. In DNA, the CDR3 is TGTGCCAGCAGCAACAGGGTTTCCCCTAACTATGGCTACACCTTC. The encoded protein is CASSNRVSPNYGYTF.

The CDR3, as DNA: TGTGCCAGCAGGATGGGACATCTCTACTACGAGCAGTACTTC. Translated: CASRMGHLYYEQYF. The V and J genes are TRBV6-1 and TRBJ2-7; D possibly corresponds to TRBD1 (6 bases). The V gene lost 6 bases and the J gene lost 3 bases, with 15 bases spanning the gap. This CDR3 spans 14 amino acids. Germline CDR1 is MNHNS and CDR2 is SASEGT.

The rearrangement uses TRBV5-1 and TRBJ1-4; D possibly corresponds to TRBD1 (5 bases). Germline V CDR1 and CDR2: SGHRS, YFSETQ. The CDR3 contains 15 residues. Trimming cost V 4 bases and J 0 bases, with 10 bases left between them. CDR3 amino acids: CASSGTGATNEKLFF. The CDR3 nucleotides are TGCGCCAGCAGCGGTACAGGAGCAACTAATGAAAAACTGTTTTTT. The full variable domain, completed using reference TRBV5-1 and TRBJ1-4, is KAGVTQTPRYLIKTRGQQVTLSCSPISGHRSVSWYQQTPGQGLQFLFEYFSETQRNKGNFPGRFSGRQFSNSRSEMNVSTLELGDSALYLCASSGTGATNEKLFFGSGTQLSVL.

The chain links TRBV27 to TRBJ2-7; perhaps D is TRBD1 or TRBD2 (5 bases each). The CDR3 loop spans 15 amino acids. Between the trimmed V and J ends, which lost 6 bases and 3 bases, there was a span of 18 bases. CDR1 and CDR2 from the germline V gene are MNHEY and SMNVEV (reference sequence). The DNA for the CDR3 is TGTGCCAGCAGACCAGTTAGGGACGTTGGCTACGAGCAGTACTTC. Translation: CASRPVRDVGYEQYF.

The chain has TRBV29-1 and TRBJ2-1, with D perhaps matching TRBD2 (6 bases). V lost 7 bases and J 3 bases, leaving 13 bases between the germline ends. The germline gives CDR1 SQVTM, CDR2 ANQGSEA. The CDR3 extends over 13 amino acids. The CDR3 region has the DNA TGCAGCGCTGTGGGGGGTCTCTACAATGAGCAGTTCTTC. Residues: CSAVGGLYNEQFF.

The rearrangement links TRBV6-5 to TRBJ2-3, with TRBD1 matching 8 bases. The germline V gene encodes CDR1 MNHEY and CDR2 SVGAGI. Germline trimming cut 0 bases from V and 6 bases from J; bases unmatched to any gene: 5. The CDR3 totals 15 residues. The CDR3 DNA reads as TGTGCCAGCAGTTACTCGACAGGGGAAGGGGATACGCAGTATTTT. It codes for CASSYSTGEGDTQYF.

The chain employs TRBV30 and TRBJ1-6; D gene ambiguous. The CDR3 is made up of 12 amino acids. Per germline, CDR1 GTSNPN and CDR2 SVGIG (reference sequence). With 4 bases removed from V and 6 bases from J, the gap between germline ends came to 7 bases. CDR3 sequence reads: CAWTALNSPLHF. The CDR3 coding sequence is TGTGCCTGGACAGCCCTTAATTCACCCCTCCACTTT.